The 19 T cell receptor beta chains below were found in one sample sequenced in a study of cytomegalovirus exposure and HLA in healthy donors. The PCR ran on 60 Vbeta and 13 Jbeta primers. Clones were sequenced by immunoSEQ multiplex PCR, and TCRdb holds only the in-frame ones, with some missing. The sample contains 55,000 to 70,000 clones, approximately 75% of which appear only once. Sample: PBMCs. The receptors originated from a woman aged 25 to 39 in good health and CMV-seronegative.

This CDR3 is CASSGTTGGSYEQYF. The DNA of the CDR3 is TGTGCCAGCAGCGGGACGACCGGGGGATCCTACGAGCAGTACTTC. The V and J genes are TRBV9 and TRBJ2-7, with D perhaps TRBD2 (6 bases). Per germline, CDR1 SGDLS and CDR2 YYNGEE. V was pared by 3 bases and J by 1 base, with 14 bases between. The CDR3 runs to 15 residues.

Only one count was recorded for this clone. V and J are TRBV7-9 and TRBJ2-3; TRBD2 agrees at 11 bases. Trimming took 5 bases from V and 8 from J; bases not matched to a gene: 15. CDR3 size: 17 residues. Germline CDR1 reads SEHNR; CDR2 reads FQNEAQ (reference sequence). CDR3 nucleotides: TGTGCCAGCAGCGTAGGCACTAGCGGGAGTACAATGCCTACGCAGTATTTT. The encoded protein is CASSVGTSGSTMPTQYF.

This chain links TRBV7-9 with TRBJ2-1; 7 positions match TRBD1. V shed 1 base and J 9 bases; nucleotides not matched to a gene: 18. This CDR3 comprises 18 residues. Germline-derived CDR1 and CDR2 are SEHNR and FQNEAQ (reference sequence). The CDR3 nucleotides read TGTGCCAGCAGCTTAGGTCGGATCGGGACAGCTAGAAGTGGTGAGCAGTTCTTC. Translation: CASSLGRIGTARSGEQFF. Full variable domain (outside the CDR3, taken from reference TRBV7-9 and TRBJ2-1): DTGVSQNPRHKITKRGQNVTFRCDPISEHNRLYWYRQTLGQGPEFLTYFQNEAQLEKSRLLSDRFSAERPKGSFSTLEIQRTEQGDSAMYLCASSLGRIGTARSGEQFFGPGTRLTVL.

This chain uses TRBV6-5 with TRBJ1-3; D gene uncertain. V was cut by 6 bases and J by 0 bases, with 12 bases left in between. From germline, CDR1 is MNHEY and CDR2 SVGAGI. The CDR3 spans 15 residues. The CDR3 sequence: CASSLDGLSGNTIYF. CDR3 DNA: TGTGCCAGCAGCCTAGACGGACTCTCTGGAAACACCATATATTTT.

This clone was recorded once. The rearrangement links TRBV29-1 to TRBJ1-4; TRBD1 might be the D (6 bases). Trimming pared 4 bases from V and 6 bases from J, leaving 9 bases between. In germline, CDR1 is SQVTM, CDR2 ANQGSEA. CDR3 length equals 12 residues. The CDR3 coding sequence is TGCAGCGTTGGGAAGGGGGATGAAAAACTGTTTTTT. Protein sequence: CSVGKGDEKLFF.

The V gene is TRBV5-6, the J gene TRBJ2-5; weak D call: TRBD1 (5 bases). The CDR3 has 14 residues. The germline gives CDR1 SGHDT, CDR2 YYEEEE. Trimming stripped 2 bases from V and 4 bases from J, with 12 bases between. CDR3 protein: CASSFQGHGETQYF. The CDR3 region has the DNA TGTGCCAGCAGCTTTCAGGGCCACGGAGAGACCCAGTACTTC.

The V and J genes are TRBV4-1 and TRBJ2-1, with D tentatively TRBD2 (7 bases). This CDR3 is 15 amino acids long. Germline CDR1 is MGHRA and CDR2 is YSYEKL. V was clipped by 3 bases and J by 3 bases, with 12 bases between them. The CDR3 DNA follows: TGCGCCAGCAGCCAGACAGGACTAGTCTACAATGAGCAGTTCTTC. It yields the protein CASSQTGLVYNEQFF.

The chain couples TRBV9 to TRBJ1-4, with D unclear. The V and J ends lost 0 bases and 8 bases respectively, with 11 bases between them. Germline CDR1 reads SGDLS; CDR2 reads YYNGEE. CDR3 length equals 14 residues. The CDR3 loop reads CASSVDWAMEKLFF. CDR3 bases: TGTGCCAGCAGCGTAGATTGGGCTATGGAAAAACTGTTTTTT. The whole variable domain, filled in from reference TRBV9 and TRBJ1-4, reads DSGVTQTPKHLITATGQRVTLRCSPRSGDLSVYWYQQSLDQGLQFLIQYYNGEERAKGNILERFSAQQFPDLHSELNLSSLELGDSALYFCASSVDWAMEKLFFGSGTQLSVL.

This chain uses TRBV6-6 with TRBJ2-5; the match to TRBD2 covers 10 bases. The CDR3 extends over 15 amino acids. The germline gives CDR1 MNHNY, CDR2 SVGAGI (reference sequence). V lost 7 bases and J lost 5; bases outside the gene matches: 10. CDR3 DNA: TGTGCCAGCACCCTAGCGGGAGCCGGGGGGGAGACCCAGTACTTC. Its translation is CASTLAGAGGETQYF.

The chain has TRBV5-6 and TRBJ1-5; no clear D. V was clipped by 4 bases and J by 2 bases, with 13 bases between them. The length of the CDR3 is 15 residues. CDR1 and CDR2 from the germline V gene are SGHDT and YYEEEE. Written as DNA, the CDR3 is TGTGCCAGCAGCGCGTATGTGATGGGCAATCAGCCCCAGCATTTT. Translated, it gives CASSAYVMGNQPQHF.

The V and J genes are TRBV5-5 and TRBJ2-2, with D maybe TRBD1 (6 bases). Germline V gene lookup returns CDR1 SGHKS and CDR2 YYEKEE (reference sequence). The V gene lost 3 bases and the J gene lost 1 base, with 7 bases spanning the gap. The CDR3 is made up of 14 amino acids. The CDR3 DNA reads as TGTGCCAGCAGCTCGGGACAGAACACCGGGGAGCTGTTTTTT. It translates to CASSSGQNTGELFF.

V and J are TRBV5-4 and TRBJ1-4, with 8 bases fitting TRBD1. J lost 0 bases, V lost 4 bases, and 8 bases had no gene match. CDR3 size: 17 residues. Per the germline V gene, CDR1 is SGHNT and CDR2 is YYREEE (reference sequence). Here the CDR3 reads CASSAKDRASTNEKLFF. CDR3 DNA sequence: TGTGCCAGCAGCGCAAAGGACAGGGCCTCAACTAATGAAAAACTGTTTTTT.

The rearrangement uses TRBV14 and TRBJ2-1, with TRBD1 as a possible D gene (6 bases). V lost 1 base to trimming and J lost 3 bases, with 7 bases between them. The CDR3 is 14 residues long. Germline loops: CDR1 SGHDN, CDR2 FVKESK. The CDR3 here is CASSQGDNYNEQFF. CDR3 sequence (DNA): TGTGCCAGCAGCCAAGGGGACAACTACAATGAGCAGTTCTTC.

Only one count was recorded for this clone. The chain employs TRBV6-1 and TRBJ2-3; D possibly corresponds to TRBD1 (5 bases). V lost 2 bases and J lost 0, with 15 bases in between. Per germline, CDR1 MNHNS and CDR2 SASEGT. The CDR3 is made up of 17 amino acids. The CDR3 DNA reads TGTGCCAGCAGTGAATGGTCGTTCAGGGCGAGCACAGATACGCAGTATTTT. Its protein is CASSEWSFRASTDTQYF.

The chain's CDR3 is CASSAWDSSRISDGYTF. The CDR3 nucleotides read TGTGCCAGTAGTGCTTGGGACAGCTCCAGGATTAGTGATGGCTACACCTTC. V usage is TRBV19 and J usage is TRBJ1-2, with 7 bases that match TRBD1. V trimming: 5 bases; J trimming: 6 bases; junction bases outside the gene matches: 18. The CDR3 is 17 residues long. Germline CDR1 and CDR2: LNHDA and SQIVND (reference sequence).

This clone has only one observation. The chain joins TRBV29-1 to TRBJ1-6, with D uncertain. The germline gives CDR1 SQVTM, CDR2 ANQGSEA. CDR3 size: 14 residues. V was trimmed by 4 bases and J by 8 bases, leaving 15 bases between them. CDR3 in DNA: TGCAGCGTTGTGGCGCCGGAGCGGCATTCACCCCTCCACTTT. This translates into CSVVAPERHSPLHF.

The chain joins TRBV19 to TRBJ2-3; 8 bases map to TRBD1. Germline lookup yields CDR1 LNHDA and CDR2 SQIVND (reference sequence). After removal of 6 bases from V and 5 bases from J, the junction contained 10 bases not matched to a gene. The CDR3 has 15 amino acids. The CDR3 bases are TGTGCCAGTAGGGTTTCGGACAGGGCACAAGATACGCAGTATTTT. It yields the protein CASRVSDRAQDTQYF.

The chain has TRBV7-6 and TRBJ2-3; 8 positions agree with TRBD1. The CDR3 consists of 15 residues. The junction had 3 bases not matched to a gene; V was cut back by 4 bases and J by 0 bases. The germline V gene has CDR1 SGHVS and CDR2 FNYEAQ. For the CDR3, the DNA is TGTGCCAGCAGCTACCGGACAGGGAGCACAGATACGCAGTATTTT. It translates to CASSYRTGSTDTQYF.

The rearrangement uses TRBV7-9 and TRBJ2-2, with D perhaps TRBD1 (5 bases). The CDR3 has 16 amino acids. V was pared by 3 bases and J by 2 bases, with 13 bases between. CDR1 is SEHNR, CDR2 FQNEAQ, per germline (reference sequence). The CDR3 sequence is CASSFGLGPNTGELFF. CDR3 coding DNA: TGTGCCAGCAGCTTTGGGTTGGGGCCAAACACCGGGGAGCTGTTTTTT.